Described below is a single T cell receptor beta chain sequence and its context. Recruits, aged about 18 to 90 years, lived in roughly 22 US areas. Symptom resolution, clearance, or two negative PCRs marked the recovered donors of Cohort 3. Here immunoSEQ multiplex PCR was the method, and the copy in TCRdb shows in-frame clones only, minus some. The sample yields approximately 210,000 clones, roughly 90% seen once. The sample comes from a study of blood T cell repertoires in COVID-19. The sequence derives from a young woman who had recovered from COVID-19. Sequences were obtained from PBMCs or T cells enriched from blood (not recorded which).

The CDR3 DNA reads TGTGCCAGTAGCGCAGTTAATCAGCCCCAGCATTTT. Amino acids: CASSAVNQPQHF. The chain has TRBV19 and TRBJ1-5; D gene ambiguous. The V and J ends lost 6 bases and 4 bases respectively, with 7 bases between them. Germline assignment: CDR1 LNHDA and CDR2 SQIVND (reference sequence). The CDR3 runs 12 residues.